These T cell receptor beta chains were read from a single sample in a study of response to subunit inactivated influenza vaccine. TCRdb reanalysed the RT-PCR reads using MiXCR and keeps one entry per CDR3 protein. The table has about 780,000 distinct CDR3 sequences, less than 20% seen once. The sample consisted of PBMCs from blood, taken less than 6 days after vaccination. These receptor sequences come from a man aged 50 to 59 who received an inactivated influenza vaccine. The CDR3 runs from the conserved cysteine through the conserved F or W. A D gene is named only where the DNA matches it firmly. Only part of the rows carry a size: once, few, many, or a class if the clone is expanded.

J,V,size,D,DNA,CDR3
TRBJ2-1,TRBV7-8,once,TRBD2,TGTACCAGCAGCTTAGGGAGTAGCGGGACCTACAATGAGCAGTTCTTC,CTSSLGSSGTYNEQFF
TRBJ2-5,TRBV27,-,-,TGTGCCAGCAGTTTAGGCGGGACGTTAGAGACCCAGTACTTC,CASSLGGTLETQYF
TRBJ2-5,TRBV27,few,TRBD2,TGTGCCAGCAGTTTATCGCGGGGGATTAAAGAGACCCAGTACTTC,CASSLSRGIKETQYF
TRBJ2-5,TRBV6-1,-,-,TGTGCCAGCAGTCGAATGGGGGAGGAGACCCAGTACTTC,CASSRMGEETQYF
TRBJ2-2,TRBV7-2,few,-,TGTGCCAGCAGCGCGACAGCGCTGTGGACCGGGGAGCTGTTTTTT,CASSATALWTGELFF
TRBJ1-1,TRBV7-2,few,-,TGTGCCAGCAGCTTTAGGGAGATTGTGAACACTGAAGCTTTCTTT,CASSFREIVNTEAFF
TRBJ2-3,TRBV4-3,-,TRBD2,TGCGCCAGCAGCCAAAGGACAGCGGGAGGTCGCACAGATACGCAGTATTTT,CASSQRTAGGRTDTQYF
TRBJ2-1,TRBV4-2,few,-,TGTGCCAGCAGCCAAGCCCCATCCTACTCCTACAATGAGCAGTTCTTC,CASSQAPSYSYNEQFF
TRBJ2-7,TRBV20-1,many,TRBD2,TGCAGTGCTAGATCCCGGACTAGTATCCACGAGCAGTACTTC,CSARSRTSIHEQYF
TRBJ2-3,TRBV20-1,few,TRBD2,TGCAGTGCCCTAGAGCCACCTGGGGGGGGCACAGATACGCAGTATTTT,CSALEPPGGGTDTQYF
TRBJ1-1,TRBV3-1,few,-,TGTGCCAGCAGCCACCAGACACATGAAGCTTTCTTT,CASSHQTHEAFF
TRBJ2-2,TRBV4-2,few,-,TGTGCCAGCAGCCAAGGGAGTAACGGGGAGCTGTTTTTT,CASSQGSNGELFF
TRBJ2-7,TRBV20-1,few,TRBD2,TGCAGTGCTAGAGATCCGGCGGGAGGGCATCAGGAGCAGTACTTC,CSARDPAGGHQEQYF
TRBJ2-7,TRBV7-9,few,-,TGTGCCAGCAGCTTGACGGAATCTTACGAGCAGTACTTC,CASSLTESYEQYF
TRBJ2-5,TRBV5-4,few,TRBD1,TGTGCCAGCAGCTTGGTGCCCTGGGACAGACAAGAGACCCAGTACTTC,CASSLVPWDRQETQYF
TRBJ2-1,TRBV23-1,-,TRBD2,TGCGCCAGCAGGCCAGCCGGGACTAGCAAGGCGCACGGTGAGCAGTTCTTC,CASRPAGTSKAHGEQFF
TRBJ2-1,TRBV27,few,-,TGTGCCAGCAGTCTCAGGGGACCCTACAATGAGCAGTTCTTC,CASSLRGPYNEQFF
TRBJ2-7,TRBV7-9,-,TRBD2,TGTGCCAGCAGCCCGAACCCCGGGGGGACCTACGAGCAGTACTTC,CASSPNPGGTYEQYF
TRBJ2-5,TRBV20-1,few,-,TGCAGTGCTAGAGCAGGGCGACTATGGCGGGAGACCCAGTACTTC,CSARAGRLWRETQYF
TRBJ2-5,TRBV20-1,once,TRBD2,TGCAGTGCCCTTCCGCCTAGCGGGGGACGCCCAGAGACCCGGTACTTC,CSALPPSGGRPETRYF
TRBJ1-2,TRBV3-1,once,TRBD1,TGTGCCAGCAGCCTGACAGGGGGCGCAGGATCTGGCTATGGCTACACCTTC,CASSLTGGAGSGYGYTF
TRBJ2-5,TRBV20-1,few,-,TGCAGTGCTAGGAGGGGGGAGTGGGAGACCCAGTACTTC,CSARRGEWETQYF
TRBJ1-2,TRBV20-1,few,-,TGCAGTGCTAGAGATAGGCTCGCGGTCGGCTACACCTTC,CSARDRLAVGYTF